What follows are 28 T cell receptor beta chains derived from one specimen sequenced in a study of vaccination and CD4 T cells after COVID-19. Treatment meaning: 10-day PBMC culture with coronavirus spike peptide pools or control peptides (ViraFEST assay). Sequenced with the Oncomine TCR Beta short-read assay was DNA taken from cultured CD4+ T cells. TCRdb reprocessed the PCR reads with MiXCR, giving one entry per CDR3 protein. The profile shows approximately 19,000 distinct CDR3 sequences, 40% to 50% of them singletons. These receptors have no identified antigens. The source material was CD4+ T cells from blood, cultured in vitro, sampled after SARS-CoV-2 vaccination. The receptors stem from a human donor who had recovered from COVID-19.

The CDR3 loop is CASSILAGGSGDLQYF. CDR3 nucleotide sequence: TGTGCCAGTAGTATACTAGCGGGAGGGAGCGGGGATCTGCAGTATTTT. The chain employs TRBV19 and TRBJ2-3; TRBD2 agrees at 12 bases. Trimming took 2 bases from V and 11 from J; bases not matched to a gene: 11. The CDR3 totals 16 residues. In germline, CDR1 is LNHDA, CDR2 SQIVND (reference sequence).

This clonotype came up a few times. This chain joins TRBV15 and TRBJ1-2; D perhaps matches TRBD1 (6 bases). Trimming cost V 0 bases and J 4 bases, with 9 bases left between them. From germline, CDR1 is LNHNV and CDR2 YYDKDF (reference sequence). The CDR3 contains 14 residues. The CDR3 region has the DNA TGTGCCACCAGCAGAGATCGGGGGGCCTATGGCTACACCTTC. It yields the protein CATSRDRGAYGYTF.

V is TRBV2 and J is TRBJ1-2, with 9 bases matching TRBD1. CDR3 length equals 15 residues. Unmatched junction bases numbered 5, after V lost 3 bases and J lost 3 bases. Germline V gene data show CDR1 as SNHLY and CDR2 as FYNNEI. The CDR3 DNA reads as TGTGCCAGCAGTGACCACAGGGGGCAGGACTATGGCTACACCTTC. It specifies CASSDHRGQDYGYTF.

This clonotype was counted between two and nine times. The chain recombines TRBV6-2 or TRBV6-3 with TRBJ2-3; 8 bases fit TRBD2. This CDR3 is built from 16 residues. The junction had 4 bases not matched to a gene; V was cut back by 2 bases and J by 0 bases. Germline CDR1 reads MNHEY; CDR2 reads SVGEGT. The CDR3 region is CASSYPIAGSTDTQYF. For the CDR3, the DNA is TGTGCCAGCAGTTACCCCATAGCGGGGAGCACAGATACGCAGTATTTT.

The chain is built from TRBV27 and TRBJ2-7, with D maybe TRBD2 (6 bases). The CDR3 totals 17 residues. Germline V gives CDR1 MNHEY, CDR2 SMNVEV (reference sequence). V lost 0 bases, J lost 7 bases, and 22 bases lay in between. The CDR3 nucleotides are TGTGCCAGCAGTTTATCGGTTGGCGGGATTTTTCCAGGGGAGCAGTACTTC. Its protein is CASSLSVGGIFPGEQYF.

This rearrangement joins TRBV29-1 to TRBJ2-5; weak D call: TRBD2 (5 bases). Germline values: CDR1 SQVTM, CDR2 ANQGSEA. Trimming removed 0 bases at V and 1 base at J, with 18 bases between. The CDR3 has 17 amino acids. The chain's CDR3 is CSVEDPTAGLTQETQYF. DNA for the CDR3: TGCAGCGTTGAAGACCCCACGGCGGGTCTTACCCAAGAGACCCAGTACTTC.

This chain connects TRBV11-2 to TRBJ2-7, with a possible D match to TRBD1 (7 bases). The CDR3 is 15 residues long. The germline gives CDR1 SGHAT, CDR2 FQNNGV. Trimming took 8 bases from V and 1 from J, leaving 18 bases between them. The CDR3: CASFRGDRVSYEQYF. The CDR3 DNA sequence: TGTGCCAGCTTCCGCGGGGACAGAGTTTCCTACGAGCAGTACTTC.

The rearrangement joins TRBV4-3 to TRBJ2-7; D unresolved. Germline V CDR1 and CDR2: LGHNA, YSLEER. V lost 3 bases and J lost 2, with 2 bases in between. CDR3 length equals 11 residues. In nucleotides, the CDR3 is TGCGCCAGCAGCCACCCCTACGAGCAGTACTTC. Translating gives CASSHPYEQYF.

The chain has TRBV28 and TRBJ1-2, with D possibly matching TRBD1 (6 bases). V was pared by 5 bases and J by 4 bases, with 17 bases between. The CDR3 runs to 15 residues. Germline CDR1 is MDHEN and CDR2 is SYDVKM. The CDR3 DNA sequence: TGTGCCAGCAGTCTTTCCTGGACAGCGGGCTATGGCTACACCTTC. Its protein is CASSLSWTAGYGYTF.

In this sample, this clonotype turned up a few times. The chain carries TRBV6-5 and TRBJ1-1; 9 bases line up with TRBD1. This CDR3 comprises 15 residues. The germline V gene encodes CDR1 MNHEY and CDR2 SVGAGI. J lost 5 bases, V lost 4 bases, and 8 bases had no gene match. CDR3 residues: CASSSRQGGRTEAFF. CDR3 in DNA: TGTGCCAGCAGTTCCCGACAGGGGGGGAGGACTGAAGCTTTCTTT.

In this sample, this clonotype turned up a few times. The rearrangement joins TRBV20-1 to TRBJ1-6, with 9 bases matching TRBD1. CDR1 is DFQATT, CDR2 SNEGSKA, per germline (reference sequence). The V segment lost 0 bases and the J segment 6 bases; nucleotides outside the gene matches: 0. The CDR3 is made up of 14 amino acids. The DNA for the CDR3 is TGCAGTGCTAGAGAGACAGGGGGTAATTCACCCCTCCACTTT. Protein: CSARETGGNSPLHF.

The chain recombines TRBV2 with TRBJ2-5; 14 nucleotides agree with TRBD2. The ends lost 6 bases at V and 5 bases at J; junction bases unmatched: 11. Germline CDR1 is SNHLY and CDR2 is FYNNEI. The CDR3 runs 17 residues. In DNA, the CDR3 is TGTGCCAGCAGATCCGGGACTAGCGGGGGCCATAGGGAGACCCAGTACTTC. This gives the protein CASRSGTSGGHRETQYF.

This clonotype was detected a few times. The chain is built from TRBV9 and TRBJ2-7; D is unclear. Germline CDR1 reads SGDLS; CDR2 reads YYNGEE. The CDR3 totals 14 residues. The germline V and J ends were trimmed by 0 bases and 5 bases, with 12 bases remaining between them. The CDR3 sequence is CASSVGHRMNEQYF. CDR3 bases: TGTGCCAGCAGCGTAGGACATCGGATGAACGAGCAGTACTTC.

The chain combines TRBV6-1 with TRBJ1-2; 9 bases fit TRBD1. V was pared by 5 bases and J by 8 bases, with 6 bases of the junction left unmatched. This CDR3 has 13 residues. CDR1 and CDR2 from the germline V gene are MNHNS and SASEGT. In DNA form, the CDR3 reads TGTGCCAGCAGTCGGGACAGGGTCGGAGGCTACACCTTC. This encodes CASSRDRVGGYTF.

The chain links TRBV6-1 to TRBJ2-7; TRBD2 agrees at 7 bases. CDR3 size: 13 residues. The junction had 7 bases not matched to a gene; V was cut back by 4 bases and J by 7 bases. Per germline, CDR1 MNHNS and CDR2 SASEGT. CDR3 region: CASSAGTTGEQYF. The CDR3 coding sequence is TGTGCCAGCAGTGCCGGGACTACGGGGGAGCAGTACTTC.

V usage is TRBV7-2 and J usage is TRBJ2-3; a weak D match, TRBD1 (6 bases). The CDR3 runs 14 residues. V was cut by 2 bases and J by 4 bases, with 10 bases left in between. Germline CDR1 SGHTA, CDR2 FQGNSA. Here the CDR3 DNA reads TGTGCCAGCAGCTTAAGGACAGACCCAGATACGCAGTATTTT. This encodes CASSLRTDPDTQYF.

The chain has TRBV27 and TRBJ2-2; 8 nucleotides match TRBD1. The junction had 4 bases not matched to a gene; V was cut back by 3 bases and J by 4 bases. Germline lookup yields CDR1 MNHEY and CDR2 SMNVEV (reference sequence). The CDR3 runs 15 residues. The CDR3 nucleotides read TGTGCCAGCAGTTTTCATACAGGGGGCACCGGGGAGCTGTTTTTT. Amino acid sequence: CASSFHTGGTGELFF.

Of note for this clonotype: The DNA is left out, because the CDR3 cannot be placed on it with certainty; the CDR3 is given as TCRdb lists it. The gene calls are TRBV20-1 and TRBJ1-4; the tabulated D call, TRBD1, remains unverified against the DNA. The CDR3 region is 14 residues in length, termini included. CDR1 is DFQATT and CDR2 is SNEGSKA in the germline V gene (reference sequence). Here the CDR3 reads CSATPSGQTEKLFF.

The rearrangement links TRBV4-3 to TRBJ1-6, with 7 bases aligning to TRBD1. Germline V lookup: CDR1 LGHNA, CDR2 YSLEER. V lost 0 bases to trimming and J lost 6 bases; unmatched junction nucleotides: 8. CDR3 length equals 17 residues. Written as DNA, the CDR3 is TGCGCCAGCAGCCAAGATATGACAGGGACACGTAATTCACCCCTCCACTTT. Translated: CASSQDMTGTRNSPLHF.

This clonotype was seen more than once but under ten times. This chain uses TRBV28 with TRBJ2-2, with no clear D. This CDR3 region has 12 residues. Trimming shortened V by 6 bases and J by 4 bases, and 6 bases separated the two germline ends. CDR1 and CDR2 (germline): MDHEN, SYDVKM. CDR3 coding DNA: TGTGCCAGCAGCCCCCCCACCGGGGAGCTGTTTTTT. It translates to CASSPPTGELFF.

The CDR3 is CAISESTVAYEQYF. The CDR3 DNA is TGTGCCATCAGTGAGTCCACAGTTGCCTACGAGCAGTACTTC. This chain uses TRBV10-3 with TRBJ2-7, with no clear D. CDR1 is ENHRY and CDR2 is SYGVKD in the germline V gene. V lost 0 bases and J 2 bases, leaving 8 bases between the germline ends. CDR3 length: 14 residues.

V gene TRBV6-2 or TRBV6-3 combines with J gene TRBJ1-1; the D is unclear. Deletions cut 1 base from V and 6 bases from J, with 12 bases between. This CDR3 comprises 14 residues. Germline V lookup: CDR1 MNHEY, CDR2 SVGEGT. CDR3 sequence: CASSYFSGRAEAFF. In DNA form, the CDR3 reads TGTGCCAGCAGTTACTTTTCTGGTCGCGCTGAAGCTTTCTTT.

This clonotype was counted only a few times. CDR3 in amino acids: CASRTQLDNSPLHF. CDR3 bases: TGTGCCAGCAGGACACAACTAGATAATTCACCCCTCCACTTT. This sequence joins TRBV27 and TRBJ1-6; no reliable D call. Trimming left V 6 bases short and J 5 bases short, with 11 bases between. CDR1 is MNHEY and CDR2 is SMNVEV in the germline V gene (reference sequence). The CDR3 loop spans 14 amino acids.

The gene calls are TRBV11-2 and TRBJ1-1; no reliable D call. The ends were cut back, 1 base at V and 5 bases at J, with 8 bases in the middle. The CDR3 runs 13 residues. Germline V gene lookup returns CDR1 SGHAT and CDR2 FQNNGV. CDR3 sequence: CASSLGPRTEAFF. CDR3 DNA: TGTGCCAGCAGCTTAGGTCCCAGGACTGAAGCTTTCTTT. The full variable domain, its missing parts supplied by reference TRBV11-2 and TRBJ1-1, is EAGVAQSPRYKIIEKRQSVAFWCNPISGHATLYWYQQILGQGPKLLIQFQNNGVVDDSQLPKDRFSAERLKGVDSTLKIQPAKLEDSAVYLCASSLGPRTEAFFGQGTRLTVV.

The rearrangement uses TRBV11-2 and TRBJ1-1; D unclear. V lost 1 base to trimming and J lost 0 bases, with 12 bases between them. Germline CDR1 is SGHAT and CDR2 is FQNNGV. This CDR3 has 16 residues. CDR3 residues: CASSLVSSGMNTEAFF. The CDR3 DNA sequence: TGTGCCAGCAGCTTAGTATCGTCGGGCATGAACACTGAAGCTTTCTTT. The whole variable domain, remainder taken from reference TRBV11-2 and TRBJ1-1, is EAGVAQSPRYKIIEKRQSVAFWCNPISGHATLYWYQQILGQGPKLLIQFQNNGVVDDSQLPKDRFSAERLKGVDSTLKIQPAKLEDSAVYLCASSLVSSGMNTEAFFGQGTRLTVV.

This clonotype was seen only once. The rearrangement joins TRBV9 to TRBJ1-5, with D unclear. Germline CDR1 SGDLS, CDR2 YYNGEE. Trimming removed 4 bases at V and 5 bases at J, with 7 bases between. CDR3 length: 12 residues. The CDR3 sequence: CASSPQDQPQHF. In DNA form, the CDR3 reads TGTGCCAGCAGCCCCCAGGATCAGCCCCAGCATTTT.

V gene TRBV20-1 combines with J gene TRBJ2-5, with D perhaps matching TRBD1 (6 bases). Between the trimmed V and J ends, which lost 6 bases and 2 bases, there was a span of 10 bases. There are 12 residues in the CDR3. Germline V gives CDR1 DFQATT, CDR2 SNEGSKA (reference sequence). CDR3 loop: CSATDSQETQYF. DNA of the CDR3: TGCAGTGCCACGGACAGTCAAGAGACCCAGTACTTC.

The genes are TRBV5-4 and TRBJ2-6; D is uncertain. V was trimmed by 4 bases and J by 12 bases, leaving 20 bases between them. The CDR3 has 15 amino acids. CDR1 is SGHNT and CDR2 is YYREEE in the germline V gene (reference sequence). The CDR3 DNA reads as TGTGCCAGCAGCCGACCCGGTGGCCTCGCTGTCGTCCTGACTTTC. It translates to CASSRPGGLAVVLTF.